This T cell receptor (beta chain) came from a study of OX40 agonist ivuxolimab in advanced cancers. Study overall: A male proportion of over 70% was recorded, with mean age 60 years and range about 23 to 90.

In the case of this clone: The target antigen is unknown.

Study-wide points: CD8+ T cells (on average) carried more expanded clones than CD4+ T cells.

The germline V gene encodes CDR1 SQVTM and CDR2 ANQGSEA. The V and J ends lost 6 bases and 5 bases respectively, with 14 bases between them. This CDR3 is built from 12 residues. Using immunoSEQ multiplex PCR, the repertoire was profiled, and TCRdb retains in-frame clones only, with some absent. Here the sample spans around 60,000 clones, more than 65% being singletons. Sequencing used CD4+ or CD8+ T cells sorted from blood, obtained in a trial of the OX40 agonist ivuxolimab. The chain links TRBV29-1 to TRBJ2-7; D is perhaps TRBD1 or TRBD2 (5 bases each). This clonotype was sampled from an adult with an advanced solid tumor such as melanoma, head and neck, liver or kidney cancer. This chain's CDR3 is CSVGRDGNEQYF. CDR3 nucleotide sequence: TGCAGCGTGGGTAGGGACGGAAACGAGCAGTACTTC.